Sequencing of this T cell receptor (beta chain) was carried out in a study of blood T cell repertoires in COVID-19. The overall study: T cells, B-cell-depleted T cells, or PBMCs supplied cDNA or gDNA.

Authors' processing steps: Amplification of reference gene primers provided the estimated nucleated cell counts. TCRdb keeps only in-frame clones here, not all; method: immunoSEQ multiplex PCR. V and J calls and clone size are given by that table; D and trimming were obtained from the DNA. The profile shows 84,000 or so clones, about 83% of them singletons. The CDR3 has 14 residues. The ends were cut back, 6 bases at V and 4 bases at J, with 15 bases in the middle. Germline loops: CDR1 LNHDA, CDR2 SQIVND (reference sequence). This clone was detected once. The clonotype originates from a woman of 80 years or more with acute or convalescent COVID-19. Sequencing was carried out using peripheral blood. V and J are TRBV19 and TRBJ1-1, with D perhaps matching TRBD1 (5 bases). The CDR3 DNA reads as TGTGCCAGTAGCAAACAGGAGTGGGGCACTGAAGCTTTCTTT. This codes for CASSKQEWGTEAFF.